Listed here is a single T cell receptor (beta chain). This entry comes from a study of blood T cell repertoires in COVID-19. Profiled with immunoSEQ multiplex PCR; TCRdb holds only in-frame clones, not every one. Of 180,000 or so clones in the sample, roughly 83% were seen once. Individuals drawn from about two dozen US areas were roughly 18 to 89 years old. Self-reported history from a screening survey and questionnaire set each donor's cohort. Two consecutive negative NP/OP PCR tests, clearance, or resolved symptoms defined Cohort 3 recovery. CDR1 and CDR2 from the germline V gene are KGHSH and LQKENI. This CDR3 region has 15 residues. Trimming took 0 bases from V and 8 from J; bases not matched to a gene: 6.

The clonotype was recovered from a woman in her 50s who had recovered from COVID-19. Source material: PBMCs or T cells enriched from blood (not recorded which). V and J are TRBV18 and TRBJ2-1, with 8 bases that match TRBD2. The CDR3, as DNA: TGTGCCAGCTCACCACCCGGACTAGCTGGCGATGAGCAGTTCTTC. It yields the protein CASSPPGLAGDEQFF. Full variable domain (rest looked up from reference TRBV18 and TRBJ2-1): NAGVMQNPRHLVRRRGQEARLRCSPMKGHSHVYWYRQLPEEGLKFMVYLQKENIIDESGMPKERFSAEFPKEGPSILRIQQVVRGDSAAYFCASSPPGLAGDEQFFGPGTRLTVL.